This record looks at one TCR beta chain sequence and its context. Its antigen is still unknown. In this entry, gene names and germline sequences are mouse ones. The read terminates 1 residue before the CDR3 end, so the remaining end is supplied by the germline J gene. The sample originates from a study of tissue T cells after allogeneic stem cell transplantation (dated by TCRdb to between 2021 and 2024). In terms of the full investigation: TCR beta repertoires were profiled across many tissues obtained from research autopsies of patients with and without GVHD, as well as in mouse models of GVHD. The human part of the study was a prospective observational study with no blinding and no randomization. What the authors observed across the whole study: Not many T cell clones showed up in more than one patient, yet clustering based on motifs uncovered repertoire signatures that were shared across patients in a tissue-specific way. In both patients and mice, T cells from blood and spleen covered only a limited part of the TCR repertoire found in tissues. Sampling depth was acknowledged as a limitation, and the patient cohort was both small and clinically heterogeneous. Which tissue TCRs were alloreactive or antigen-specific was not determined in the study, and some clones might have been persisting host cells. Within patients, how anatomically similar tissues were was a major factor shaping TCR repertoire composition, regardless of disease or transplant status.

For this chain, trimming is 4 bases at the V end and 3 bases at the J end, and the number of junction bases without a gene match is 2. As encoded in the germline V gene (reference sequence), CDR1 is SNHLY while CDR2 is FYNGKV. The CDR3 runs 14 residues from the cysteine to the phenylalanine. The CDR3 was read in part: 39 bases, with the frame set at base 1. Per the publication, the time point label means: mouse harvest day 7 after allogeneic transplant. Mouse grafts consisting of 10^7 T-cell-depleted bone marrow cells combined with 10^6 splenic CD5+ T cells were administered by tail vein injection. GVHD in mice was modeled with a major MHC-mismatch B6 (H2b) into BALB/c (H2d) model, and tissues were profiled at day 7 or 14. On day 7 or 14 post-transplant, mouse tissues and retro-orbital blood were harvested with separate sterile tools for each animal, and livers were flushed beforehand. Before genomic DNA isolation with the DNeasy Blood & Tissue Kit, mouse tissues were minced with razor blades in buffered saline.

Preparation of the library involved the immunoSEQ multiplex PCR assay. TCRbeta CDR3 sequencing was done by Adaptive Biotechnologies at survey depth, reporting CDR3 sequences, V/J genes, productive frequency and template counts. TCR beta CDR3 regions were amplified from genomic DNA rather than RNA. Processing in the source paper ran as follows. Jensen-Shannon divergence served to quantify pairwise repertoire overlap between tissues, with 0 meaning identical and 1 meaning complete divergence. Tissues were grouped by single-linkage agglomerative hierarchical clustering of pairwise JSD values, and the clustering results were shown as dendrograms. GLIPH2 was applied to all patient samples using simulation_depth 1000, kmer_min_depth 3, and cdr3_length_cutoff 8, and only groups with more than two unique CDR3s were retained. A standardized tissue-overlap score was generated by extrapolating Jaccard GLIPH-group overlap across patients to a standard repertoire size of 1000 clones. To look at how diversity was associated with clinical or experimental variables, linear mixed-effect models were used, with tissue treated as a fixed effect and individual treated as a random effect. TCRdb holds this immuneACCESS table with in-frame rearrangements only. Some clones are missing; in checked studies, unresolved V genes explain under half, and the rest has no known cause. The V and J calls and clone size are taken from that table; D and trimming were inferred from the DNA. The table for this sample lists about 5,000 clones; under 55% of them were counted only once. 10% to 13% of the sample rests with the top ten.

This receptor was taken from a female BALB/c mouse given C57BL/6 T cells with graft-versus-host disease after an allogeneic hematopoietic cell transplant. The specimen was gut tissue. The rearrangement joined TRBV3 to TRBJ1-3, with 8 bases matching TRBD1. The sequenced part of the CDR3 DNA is TGTGCCAGCAGCTACACAGGGGGTGGAAATACGCTCTAT. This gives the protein CASSYTGGGNTLY. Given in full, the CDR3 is CASSYTGGGNTLYF.